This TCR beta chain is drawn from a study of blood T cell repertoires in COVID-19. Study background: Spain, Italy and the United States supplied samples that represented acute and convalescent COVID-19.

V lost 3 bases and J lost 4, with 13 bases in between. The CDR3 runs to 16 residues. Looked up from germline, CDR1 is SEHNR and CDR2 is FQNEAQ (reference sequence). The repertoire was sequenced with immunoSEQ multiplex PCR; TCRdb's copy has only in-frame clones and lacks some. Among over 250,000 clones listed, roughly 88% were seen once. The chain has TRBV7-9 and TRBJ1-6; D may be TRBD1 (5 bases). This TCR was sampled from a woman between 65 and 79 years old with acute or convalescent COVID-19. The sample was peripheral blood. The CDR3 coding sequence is TGTGCCAGCAGCTTGCTTAGGAGGGGATATAATTCACCCCTCCACTTT. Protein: CASSLLRRGYNSPLHF.